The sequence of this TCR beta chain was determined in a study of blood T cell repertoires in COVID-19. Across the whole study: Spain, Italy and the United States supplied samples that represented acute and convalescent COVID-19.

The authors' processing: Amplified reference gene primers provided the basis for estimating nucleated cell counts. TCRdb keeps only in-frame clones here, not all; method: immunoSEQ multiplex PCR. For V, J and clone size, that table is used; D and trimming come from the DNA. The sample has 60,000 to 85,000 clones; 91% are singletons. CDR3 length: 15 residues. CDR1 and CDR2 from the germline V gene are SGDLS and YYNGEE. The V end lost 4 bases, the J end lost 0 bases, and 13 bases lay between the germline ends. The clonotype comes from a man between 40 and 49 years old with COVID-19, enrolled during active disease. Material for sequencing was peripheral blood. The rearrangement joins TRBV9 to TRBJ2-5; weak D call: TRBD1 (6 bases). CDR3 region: CASSQLQGNQETQYF. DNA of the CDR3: TGTGCCAGCAGCCAACTACAGGGTAACCAAGAGACCCAGTACTTC.